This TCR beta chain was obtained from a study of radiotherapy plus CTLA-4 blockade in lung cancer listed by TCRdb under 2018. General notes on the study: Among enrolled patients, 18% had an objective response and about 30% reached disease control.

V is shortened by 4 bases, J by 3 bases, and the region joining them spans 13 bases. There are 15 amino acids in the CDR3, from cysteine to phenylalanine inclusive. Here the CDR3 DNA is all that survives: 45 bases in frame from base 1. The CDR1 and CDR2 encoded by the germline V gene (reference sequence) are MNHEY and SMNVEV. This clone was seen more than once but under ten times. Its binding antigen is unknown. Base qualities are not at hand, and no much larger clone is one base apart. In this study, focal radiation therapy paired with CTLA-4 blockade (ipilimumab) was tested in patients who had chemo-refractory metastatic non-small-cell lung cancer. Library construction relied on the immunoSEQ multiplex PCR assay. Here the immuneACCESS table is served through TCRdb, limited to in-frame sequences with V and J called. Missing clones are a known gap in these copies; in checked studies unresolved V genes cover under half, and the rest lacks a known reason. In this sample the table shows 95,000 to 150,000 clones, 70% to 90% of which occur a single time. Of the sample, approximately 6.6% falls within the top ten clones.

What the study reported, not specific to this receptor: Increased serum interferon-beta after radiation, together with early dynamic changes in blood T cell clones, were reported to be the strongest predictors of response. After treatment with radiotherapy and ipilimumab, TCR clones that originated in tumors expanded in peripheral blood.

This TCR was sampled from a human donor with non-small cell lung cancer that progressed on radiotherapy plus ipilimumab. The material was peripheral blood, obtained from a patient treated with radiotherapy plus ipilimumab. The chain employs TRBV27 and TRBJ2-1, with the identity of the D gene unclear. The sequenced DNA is TGTGCCAGCAGTTCCTTTAGTGGGATCTACAATGAGCAGTTCTTC. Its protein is CASSSFSGIYNEQFF.